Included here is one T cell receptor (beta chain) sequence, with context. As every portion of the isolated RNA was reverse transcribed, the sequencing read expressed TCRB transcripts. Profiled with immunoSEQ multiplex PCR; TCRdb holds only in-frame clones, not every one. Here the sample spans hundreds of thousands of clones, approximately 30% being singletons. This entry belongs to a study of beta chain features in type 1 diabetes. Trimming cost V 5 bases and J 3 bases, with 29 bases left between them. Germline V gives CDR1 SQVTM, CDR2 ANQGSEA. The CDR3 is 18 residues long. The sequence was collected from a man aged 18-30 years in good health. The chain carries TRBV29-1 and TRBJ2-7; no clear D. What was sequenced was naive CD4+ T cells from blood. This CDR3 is CSVPPPIEPRMWSYEQYF. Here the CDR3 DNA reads TGCAGCGTTCCACCTCCAATAGAGCCCAGGATGTGGAGCTACGAGCAGTACTTC.